The 5 T cell receptor beta chains below were found in one sample sequenced in a study of T-cell reconstitution after alpha-beta-depleted transplantation in children (dated by TCRdb to 2015 to 2016). The library was produced with PCR. Instrument used: Illumina HiSeq 2500. To normalize quantification of the TCRbeta repertoire, the TCR libraries were built with molecular barcoding that relied on unique molecular identifiers. TCRdb trimmed public reads at Q25 via fastp, called clones via MiXCR and kept in-frame beta chains. When rows share a CDR3 protein, they turn into one entry using the most common DNA and genes. The sample table contains roughly 180,000 distinct CDR3 sequences; only one count was recorded for roughly 14% of them. 13% of the sample lies in the top ten. Source: PBMCs from the stem cell graft donor, taken from the stem cell graft. These receptors were collected from a human donor who donated a stem cell graft to a child with acute lymphoblastic leukemia.

This clonotype was seen repeatedly, ten times or more. V usage is TRBV6-1 and J usage is TRBJ2-3; no firm D call. The CDR3 is 13 residues long. V was shortened by 6 bases and J by 2 bases, with 9 bases between the two germline ends. Germline lookup yields CDR1 MNHNS and CDR2 SASEGT. The CDR3 DNA follows: TGTGCCAGCAGGACCCCAGTCACAGATACGCAGTATTTT. Translation: CASRTPVTDTQYF.

This clonotype was seen repeatedly, ten times or more. CDR3 amino acids: CASSQGLAGSDTQYF. The CDR3 nucleotides read TGCGCCAGCAGCCAAGGACTAGCGGGCTCTGATACGCAGTATTTT. The chain joins TRBV5-1 to TRBJ2-3, with 11 bases aligning to TRBD2. This CDR3 region has 15 residues. Germline V gene lookup returns CDR1 SGHRS and CDR2 YFSETQ. Losses at the gene ends were 4 bases for V and 6 bases for J; bases not matched to a gene: 7.

This clonotype was seen repeatedly, ten times or more. The chain uses TRBV5-5 and TRBJ1-1; no clear D. The V gene lost 3 bases and the J gene lost 0 bases, with 21 bases spanning the gap. The CDR3 consists of 18 residues. Germline CDR1 and CDR2: SGHKS and YYEKEE (reference sequence). DNA of the CDR3: TGTGCCAGCAGCTCGGGGAGTGGAGGCTCGTGGGTGAACACTGAAGCTTTCTTT. Translation: CASSSGSGGSWVNTEAFF.

This clonotype has a handful of counts. The chain uses TRBV20-1 and TRBJ1-2; TRBD1 matches 7 bases. V was clipped by 3 bases and J by 6 bases; unmatched bases: 4. Germline CDR1 DFQATT, CDR2 SNEGSKA (reference sequence). The CDR3 is 12 residues long. The chain's CDR3 is CSASSGGDGYTF. The CDR3 bases are TGCAGTGCTAGTTCAGGGGGAGATGGCTACACCTTC.

The chain has TRBV7-9 and TRBJ1-1; a weak D match, TRBD1 (5 bases). V was shortened by 1 base and J by 3 bases, with 9 bases between the two germline ends. CDR1 is SEHNR and CDR2 is FQNEAQ in the germline V gene (reference sequence). The CDR3 sequence is 14 residues long. CDR3 region: CASSLVGTHTEAFF. CDR3 bases: TGTGCCAGCAGCTTAGTGGGGACCCACACTGAAGCTTTCTTT.